Below, 8 T cell receptor beta chains from the same sample are listed, as sequenced in a study of control samples from healthy donors and cancer patients. TCRdb keeps only in-frame clones here, not all; method: immunoSEQ multiplex PCR. The sample records about 140,000 clones, 88% being singletons. The specimen was blood. All receptors come from a woman in her twenties or thirties in good health.

The chain links TRBV10-3 to TRBJ1-6, with 7 bases lining up with TRBD1. CDR1 is ENHRY, CDR2 SYGVKD, per germline. The CDR3 is made up of 14 amino acids. V lost 7 bases, J lost 9 bases, and 9 bases stayed unmatched. In DNA, the CDR3 is TGTGCCATCAAAGCCGGACAGGAGGGTTCACCCCTCCACTTT. Amino acid sequence: CAIKAGQEGSPLHF.

This clone appeared a single time. This chain joins TRBV28 and TRBJ2-5; D uncertain. Per germline, CDR1 MDHEN and CDR2 SYDVKM. This CDR3 comprises 15 residues. Trimming took off 2 bases at V and 1 base at J, with 11 bases between the two ends. CDR3 residues: CASSLDPPRQETQYF. CDR3 bases: TGTGCCAGCAGTTTAGACCCCCCCCGCCAAGAGACCCAGTACTTC. The full variable domain, its missing parts supplied by reference TRBV28 and TRBJ2-5, is DVKVTQSSRYLVKRTGEKVFLECVQDMDHENMFWYRQDPGLGLRLIYFSYDVKMKEKGDIPEGYSVSREKKERFSLILESASTNQTSMYLCASSLDPPRQETQYFGPGTRLLVL.

V gene TRBV7-8 combines with J gene TRBJ1-5; D unclear. CDR3 length: 13 residues. V lost 0 bases to trimming and J lost 6 bases, with 6 bases between them. The germline CDR1 and CDR2 sequences are SGHVS and FQNEAQ. The CDR3 DNA sequence: TGTGCCAGCAGCTTAGCCTACGGTCAGCCCCAGCATTTT. Amino acids: CASSLAYGQPQHF.

The chain combines TRBV18 with TRBJ2-1, with a possible D match to TRBD2 (6 bases). This CDR3 region has 14 residues. Germline V gene lookup returns CDR1 KGHSH and CDR2 LQKENI. V lost 2 bases, J lost 8 bases, and 13 bases lay in between. The CDR3 here is CASSPGSSADEQFF. Here the CDR3 DNA reads TGTGCCAGCTCACCAGGGTCTAGCGCTGATGAGCAGTTCTTC.

This chain links TRBV3-1 (or the pseudogene TRBV3-2) with TRBJ1-1; D unresolved. V was trimmed by 4 bases and J by 3 bases, leaving 9 bases between them. The CDR3 has 13 residues. CDR1 is LGHDT, CDR2 YNNKEL, per germline (reference sequence). CDR3 in amino acids: CASSRLDDTEAFF. The CDR3 DNA reads TGTGCCAGCAGCCGCCTGGACGACACTGAAGCTTTCTTT.

The rearrangement joins TRBV6-6 to TRBJ2-1, with 10 bases identical to TRBD2. Germline CDR1 and CDR2: MNHNY and SVGAGI (reference sequence). With 5 bases clipped from V and 4 bases from J, the junction kept 20 bases outside the gene matches. The CDR3 has 20 amino acids. CDR3 loop: CASSPIGYGAGGPKYNEQFF. The CDR3 region has the DNA TGTGCCAGCAGTCCGATCGGGTATGGAGCGGGAGGGCCGAAATACAATGAGCAGTTCTTC.

The chain combines TRBV19 with TRBJ2-1; D not resolved. Trimming cost V 7 bases and J 2 bases, with 6 bases left between them. Germline V gene sequence: CDR1 LNHDA, CDR2 SQIVND (reference sequence). The CDR3 sequence is 12 residues long. CDR3 protein: CASTGAYNEQFF. CDR3 nucleotides: TGTGCCAGTACTGGCGCCTACAATGAGCAGTTCTTC.

The chain uses TRBV15 and TRBJ1-1; TRBD1 matches 8 bases. CDR3 size: 15 residues. J was trimmed by 3 bases and V by 6 bases; bases with no gene match: 9. Germline V gene data show CDR1 as LNHNV and CDR2 as YYDKDF (reference sequence). As DNA, the CDR3 is TGTGCCACCAGTAAGCCGGGACAGGTTTACACTGAAGCTTTCTTT. Translated, it gives CATSKPGQVYTEAFF.